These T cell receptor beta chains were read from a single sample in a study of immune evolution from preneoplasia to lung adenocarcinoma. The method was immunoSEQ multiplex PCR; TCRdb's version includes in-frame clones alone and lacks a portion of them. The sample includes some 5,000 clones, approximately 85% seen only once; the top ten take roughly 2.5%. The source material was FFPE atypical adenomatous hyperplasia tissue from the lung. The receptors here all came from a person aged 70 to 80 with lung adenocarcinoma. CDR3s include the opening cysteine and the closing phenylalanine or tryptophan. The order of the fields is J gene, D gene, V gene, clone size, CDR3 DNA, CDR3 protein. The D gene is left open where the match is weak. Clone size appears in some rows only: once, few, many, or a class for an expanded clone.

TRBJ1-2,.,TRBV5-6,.,TGTGCCAGCAGCGACAGTGGCGCCTATGGCTACACCTTC,CASSDSGAYGYTF
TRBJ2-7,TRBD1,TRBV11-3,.,TGTGCCAGCAGCGTAGGGCTTGGGACAGGGTCCGACGAGCAGTACTTC,CASSVGLGTGSDEQYF
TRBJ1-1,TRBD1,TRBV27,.,TGTGCCAGCAGTTCCACAGGGGAGTACACTGAAGCTTTCTTT,CASSSTGEYTEAFF
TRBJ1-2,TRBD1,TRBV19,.,TGTGCCAGTAGTATAGTGGGGACAGGAGGCTATGGCTACACCTTC,CASSIVGTGGYGYTF
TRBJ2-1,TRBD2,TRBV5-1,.,TGCGCCAGCAGCTTGACTAGCGGCTCCTACAATGAGCAGTTCTTC,CASSLTSGSYNEQFF
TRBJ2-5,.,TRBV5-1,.,TGCGCCAGCAGCTTGTGGGGGGAGAAAGAGACCCAGTACTTC,CASSLWGEKETQYF
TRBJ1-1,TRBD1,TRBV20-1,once,TGCAGCGACAGGGGGCGCGCTGAAGCTTTCTTT,CSDRGRAEAFF
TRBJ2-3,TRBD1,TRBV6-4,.,TGTGCCAGCAGTGACGGACAGGGGGCAGATACGCAGTATTTT,CASSDGQGADTQYF
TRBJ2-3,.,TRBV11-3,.,TGTGCCAGCAGCCCAGGACTCACAGATACGCAGTATTTT,CASSPGLTDTQYF
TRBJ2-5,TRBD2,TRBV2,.,TGTGCCAGCAGTGCGGGGGGTCCAGCGGGGGAGACCCAGTACTTC,CASSAGGPAGETQYF
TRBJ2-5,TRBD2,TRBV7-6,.,TGTGCCAGCAGCTTAGCCCTCAGCGGGAGGCACGAGACCCAGTACTTC,CASSLALSGRHETQYF
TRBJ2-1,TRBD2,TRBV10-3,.,TGTGCCATCGCTCGGGGGGGAGCGAGTGAGCAGTTCTTC,CAIARGGASEQFF
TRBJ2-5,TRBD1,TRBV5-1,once,TGCGCCAGCAGCTGGGGGACAGTCCGAGAGACCCAGTACTTC,CASSWGTVRETQYF
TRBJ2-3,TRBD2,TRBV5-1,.,TGCGCCAGCAGCGGTACCGGGACTAGCGGGAGGTGGAACACAGATACGCAGTATTTT,CASSGTGTSGRWNTDTQYF
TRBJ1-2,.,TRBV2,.,TGTGCCAGCAGTGAAGACAGACAATATGGCTACACCTTC,CASSEDRQYGYTF
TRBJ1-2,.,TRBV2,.,TGTGCCAGCAGTGAGAGGAGCTATGGCTACACCTTC,CASSERSYGYTF
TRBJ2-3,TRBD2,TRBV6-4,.,TGTGCCAGCAGCCTTACTAGCGGGAGCACAGATACGCAGTATTTT,CASSLTSGSTDTQYF
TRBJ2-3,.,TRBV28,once,TGTGCCAGCAGTGGGGGTGGAGACCCCACAGATACGCAGTATTTT,CASSGGGDPTDTQYF
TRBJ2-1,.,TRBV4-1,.,TGCGCCAGCAGCCAGGGAGGACATCCTAGGGGTGAGCAGTTCTTC,CASSQGGHPRGEQFF
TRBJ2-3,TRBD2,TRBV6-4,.,TGTGCCAGCAGTGAAGCTAGCGGGACAGATACGCAGTATTTT,CASSEASGTDTQYF
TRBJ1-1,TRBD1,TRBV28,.,TGTGCCAGCAGTCTTCCCGGGACAGGGGTTACTGAAGCTTTCTTT,CASSLPGTGVTEAFF
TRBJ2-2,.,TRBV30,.,TGTGCCTGGGGTGGGGCTGGAGGGACCGGGGAGCTGTTTTTT,CAWGGAGGTGELFF
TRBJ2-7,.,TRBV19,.,TGTGCCACCACACCCAGAGGAGGGACCGGGTACGAGCAGTACTTC,CATTPRGGTGYEQYF
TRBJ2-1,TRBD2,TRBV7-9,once,TGTGCCAGCAGCTTAGCGGGAGGGCCGTTTGAGCAGTTCTTC,CASSLAGGPFEQFF
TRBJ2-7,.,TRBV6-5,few,TGTGCCAGCAGTTACGAGTACAGGTCAGCCTACGAGCAGTACTTC,CASSYEYRSAYEQYF
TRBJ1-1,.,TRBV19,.,TGTGCCAGTATCGGGGCGACTGAAGCTTTCTTT,CASIGATEAFF
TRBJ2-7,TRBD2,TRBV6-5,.,TGTGCCAGCAGTACTAGCGTTTCCTACGAGCAGTACTTC,CASSTSVSYEQYF
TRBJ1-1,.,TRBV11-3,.,TGTACCAGCAGCTTAGGGACACGGAACACTGAAGCTTTCTTT,CTSSLGTRNTEAFF
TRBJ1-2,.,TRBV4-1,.,TGCGCCAGCAGCCAACTATGGGACGGCTACTATGGCTACACCTTC,CASSQLWDGYYGYTF